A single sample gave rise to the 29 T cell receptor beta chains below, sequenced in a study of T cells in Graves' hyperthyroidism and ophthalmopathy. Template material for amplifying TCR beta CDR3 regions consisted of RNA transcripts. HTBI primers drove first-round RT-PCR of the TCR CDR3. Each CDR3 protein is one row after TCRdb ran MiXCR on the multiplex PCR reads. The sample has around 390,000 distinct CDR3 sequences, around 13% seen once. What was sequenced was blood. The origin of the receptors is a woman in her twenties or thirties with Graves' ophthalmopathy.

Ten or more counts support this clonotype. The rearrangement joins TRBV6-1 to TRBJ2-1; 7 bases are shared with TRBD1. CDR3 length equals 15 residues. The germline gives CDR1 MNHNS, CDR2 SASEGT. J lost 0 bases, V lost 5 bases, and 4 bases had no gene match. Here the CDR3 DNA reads TGTGCCAGCAGTCGGGACAGCAGCTCCTACAATGAGCAGTTCTTC. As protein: CASSRDSSSYNEQFF.

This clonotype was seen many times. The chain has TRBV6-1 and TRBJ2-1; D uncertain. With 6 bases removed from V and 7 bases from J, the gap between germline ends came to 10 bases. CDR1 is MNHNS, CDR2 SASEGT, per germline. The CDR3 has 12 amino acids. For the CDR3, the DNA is TGTGCCAGCAGCTCCGCTGGAAATGAGCAGTTCTTC. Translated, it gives CASSSAGNEQFF.

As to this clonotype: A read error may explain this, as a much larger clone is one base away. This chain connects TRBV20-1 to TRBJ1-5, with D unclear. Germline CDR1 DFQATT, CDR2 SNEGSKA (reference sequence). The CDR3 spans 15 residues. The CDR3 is CSARPEGYSSQPQHF. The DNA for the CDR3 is TGCAGTGCTAGACCGGAGGGTTATAGCAGTCAGCCCCAGCATTTT.

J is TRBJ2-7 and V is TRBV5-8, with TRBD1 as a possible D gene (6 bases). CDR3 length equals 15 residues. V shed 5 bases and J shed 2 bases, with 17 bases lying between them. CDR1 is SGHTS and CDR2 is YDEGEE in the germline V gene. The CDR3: CASRPTGLGTYEQYF. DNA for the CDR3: TGTGCCAGCAGGCCAACAGGGTTGGGCACCTACGAGCAGTACTTC. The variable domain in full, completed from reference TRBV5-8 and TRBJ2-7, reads EAGVTQSPTHLIKTRGQQATLRCSPISGHTSVYWYQQALGLGLQFLLWYDEGEERNRGNFPPRFSGRQFPNYSSELNVNALELEDSALYLCASRPTGLGTYEQYFGPGTRLTVT.

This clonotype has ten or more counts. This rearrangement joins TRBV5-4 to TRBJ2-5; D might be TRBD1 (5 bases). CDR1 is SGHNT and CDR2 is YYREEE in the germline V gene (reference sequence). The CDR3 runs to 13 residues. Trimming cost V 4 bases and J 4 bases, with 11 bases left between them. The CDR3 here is CASSDQGRETQYF. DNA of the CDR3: TGTGCCAGCAGCGATCAGGGTCGAGAGACCCAGTACTTC. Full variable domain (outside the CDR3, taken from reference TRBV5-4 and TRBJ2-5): ETGVTQSPTHLIKTRGQQVTLRCSSQSGHNTVSWYQQALGQGPQFIFQYYREEENGRGNFPPRFSGLQFPNYSSELNVNALELDDSALYLCASSDQGRETQYFGPGTRLLVL.

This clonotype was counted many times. CDR3 residues: CASRTLVGGWEETQYF. The DNA of the CDR3 is TGTGCCAGCAGAACTCTTGTTGGGGGGTGGGAAGAGACCCAGTACTTC. The V and J genes are TRBV28 and TRBJ2-5; tentatively, D is TRBD2 (6 bases). Germline CDR1 and CDR2: MDHEN and SYDVKM. This CDR3 is 16 amino acids long. V was shortened by 6 bases and J by 3 bases, with 20 bases between the two germline ends.

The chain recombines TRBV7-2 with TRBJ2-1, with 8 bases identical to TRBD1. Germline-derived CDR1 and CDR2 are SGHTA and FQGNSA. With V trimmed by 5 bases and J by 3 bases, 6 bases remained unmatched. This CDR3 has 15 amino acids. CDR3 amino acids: CASSPGQDFYNEQFF. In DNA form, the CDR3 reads TGTGCCAGCAGCCCGGGACAGGACTTCTACAATGAGCAGTTCTTC.

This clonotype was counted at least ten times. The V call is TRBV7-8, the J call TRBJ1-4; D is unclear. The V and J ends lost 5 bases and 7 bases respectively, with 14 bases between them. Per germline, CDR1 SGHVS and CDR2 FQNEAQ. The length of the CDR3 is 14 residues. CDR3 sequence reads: CASSPSWLGEKLFF. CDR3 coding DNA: TGTGCCAGCAGCCCAAGTTGGTTGGGTGAAAAACTGTTTTTT.

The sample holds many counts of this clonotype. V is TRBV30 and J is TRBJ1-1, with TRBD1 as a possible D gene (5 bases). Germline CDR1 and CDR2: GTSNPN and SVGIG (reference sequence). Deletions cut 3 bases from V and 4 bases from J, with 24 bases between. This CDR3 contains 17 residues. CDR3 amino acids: CAWSYGTVGGAGTEAFF. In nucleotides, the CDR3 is TGTGCCTGGAGCTACGGGACCGTGGGTGGGGCGGGCACTGAAGCTTTCTTT.

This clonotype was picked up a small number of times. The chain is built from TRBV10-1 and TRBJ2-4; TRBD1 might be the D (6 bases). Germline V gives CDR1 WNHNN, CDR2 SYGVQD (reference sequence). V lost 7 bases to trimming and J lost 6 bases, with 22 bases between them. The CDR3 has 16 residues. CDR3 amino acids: CASILVESKGGNIQYF. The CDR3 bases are TGCGCCAGCATCCTCGTCGAATCCAAAGGGGGAAACATTCAGTACTTC.

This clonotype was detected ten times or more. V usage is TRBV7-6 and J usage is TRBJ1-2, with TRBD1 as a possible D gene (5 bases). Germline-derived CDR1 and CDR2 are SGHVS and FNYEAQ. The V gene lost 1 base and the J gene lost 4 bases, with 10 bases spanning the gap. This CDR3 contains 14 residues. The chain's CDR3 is CASSLDGGGYGYTF. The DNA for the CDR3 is TGTGCCAGCAGCTTAGATGGGGGTGGCTATGGCTACACCTTC.

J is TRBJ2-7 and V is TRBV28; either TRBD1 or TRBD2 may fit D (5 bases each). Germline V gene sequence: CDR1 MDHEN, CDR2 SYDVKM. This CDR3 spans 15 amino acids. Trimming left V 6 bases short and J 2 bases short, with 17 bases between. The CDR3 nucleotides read TGTGCCAGCAGCACCTCCGGGACGGCGACCTACGAGCAGTACTTC. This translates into CASSTSGTATYEQYF.

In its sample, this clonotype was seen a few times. CDR3 nucleotide sequence: TGCGCCAGCAGCTTGGATGGGGAACGGTTTTCCGCTGAAGCTTTCTTT. Protein sequence: CASSLDGERFSAEAFF. This chain connects TRBV5-1 to TRBJ1-1; no clear D. The V and J ends lost 0 bases and 6 bases respectively, with 18 bases between them. The CDR3 has 16 amino acids. CDR1 SGHRS and CDR2 YFSETQ come from the germline V gene.

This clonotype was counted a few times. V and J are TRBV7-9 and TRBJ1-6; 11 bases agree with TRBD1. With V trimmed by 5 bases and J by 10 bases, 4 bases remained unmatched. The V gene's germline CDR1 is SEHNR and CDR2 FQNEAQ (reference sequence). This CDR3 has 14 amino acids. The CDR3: CASSPDRGRSPLHF. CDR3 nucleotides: TGTGCCAGCAGCCCGGACAGGGGGCGATCACCCCTCCACTTT.

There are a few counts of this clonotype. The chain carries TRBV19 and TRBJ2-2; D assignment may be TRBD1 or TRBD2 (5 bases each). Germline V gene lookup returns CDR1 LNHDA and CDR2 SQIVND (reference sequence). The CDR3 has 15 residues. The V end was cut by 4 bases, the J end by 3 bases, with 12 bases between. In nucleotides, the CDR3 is TGTGCCAGTAGTACCTCCCCGGGGCACACCGGGGAGCTGTTTTTT. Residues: CASSTSPGHTGELFF.

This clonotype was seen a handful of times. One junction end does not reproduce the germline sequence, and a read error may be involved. CDR3 region: CSARDIQGANTEALF. CDR3 nucleotides: TGCAGTGCTAGAGATATACAGGGGGCTAACACTGAAGCTCTCTTT. This chain uses TRBV20-1 with TRBJ1-1, with TRBD1 identical over 9 bases. CDR1 is DFQATT, CDR2 SNEGSKA, per germline (reference sequence). This CDR3 comprises 15 residues.

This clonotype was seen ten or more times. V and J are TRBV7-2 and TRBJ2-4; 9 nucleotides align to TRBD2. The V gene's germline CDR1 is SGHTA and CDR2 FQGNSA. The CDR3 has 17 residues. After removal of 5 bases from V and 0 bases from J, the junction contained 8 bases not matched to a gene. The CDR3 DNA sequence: TGTGCCAGCAGCAAACTCTTAGCGGGGGTAGCCAAAAACATTCAGTACTTC. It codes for CASSKLLAGVAKNIQYF.

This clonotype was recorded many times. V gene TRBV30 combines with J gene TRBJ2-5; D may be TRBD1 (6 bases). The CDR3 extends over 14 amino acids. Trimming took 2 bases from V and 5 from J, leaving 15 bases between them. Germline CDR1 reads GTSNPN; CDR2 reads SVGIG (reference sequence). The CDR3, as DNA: TGTGCCTGGAGTAGGTGGGGGCGAACTGAGACCCAGTACTTC. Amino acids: CAWSRWGRTETQYF.

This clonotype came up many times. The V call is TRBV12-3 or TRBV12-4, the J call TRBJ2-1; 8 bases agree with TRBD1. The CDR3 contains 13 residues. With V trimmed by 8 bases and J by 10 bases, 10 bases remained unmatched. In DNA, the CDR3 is TGTGCCAGCCTAAGCGCAAGGACAGGGGAGCAGTTCTTC. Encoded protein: CASLSARTGEQFF.

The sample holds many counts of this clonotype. The CDR3 DNA reads as TGTGCCAGCAGTGCTCCCGACCCCAATGAGCAGTTCTTC. Translated, it gives CASSAPDPNEQFF. This chain joins TRBV6-1 and TRBJ2-1; D uncertain. The CDR3 consists of 13 residues. From germline, CDR1 is MNHNS and CDR2 SASEGT. Between the trimmed V and J ends, which lost 4 bases and 6 bases, there was a span of 10 bases.

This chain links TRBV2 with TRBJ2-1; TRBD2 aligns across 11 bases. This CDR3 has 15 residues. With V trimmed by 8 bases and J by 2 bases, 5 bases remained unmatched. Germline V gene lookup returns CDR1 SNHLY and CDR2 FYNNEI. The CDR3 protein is CASGGLAVTYNEQFF. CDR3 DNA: TGTGCCAGCGGGGGACTAGCGGTGACCTACAATGAGCAGTTCTTC.

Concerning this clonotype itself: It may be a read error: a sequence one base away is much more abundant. CDR3 residues: CAWKLGAYNEQFF. Written as DNA, the CDR3 is TGTGCCTGGAAGCTGGGAGCATACAATGAGCAGTTCTTC. This rearrangement joins TRBV30 to TRBJ2-1, with D possibly TRBD2 on 5 matching bases. The CDR3 has 13 residues. V was trimmed by 4 bases and J by 4 bases, leaving 11 bases between them. The germline CDR1 and CDR2 sequences are GTSNPN and SVGIG (reference sequence). Full variable domain (remainder filled in from reference TRBV30 and TRBJ2-1): SQTIHQWPATLVQPVGSPLSLECTVEGTSNPNLYWYRQAAGRGLQLLFYSVGIGQISSEVPQNLSASRPQDRQFILSSKKLLLSDSGFYLCAWKLGAYNEQFFGPGTRLTVL.

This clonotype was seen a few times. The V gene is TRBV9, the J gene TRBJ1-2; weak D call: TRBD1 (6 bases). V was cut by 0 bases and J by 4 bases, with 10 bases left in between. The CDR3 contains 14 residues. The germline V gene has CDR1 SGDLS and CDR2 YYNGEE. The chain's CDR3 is CASSVGLDSYGYTF. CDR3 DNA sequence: TGTGCCAGCAGCGTAGGTTTGGACAGCTATGGCTACACCTTC. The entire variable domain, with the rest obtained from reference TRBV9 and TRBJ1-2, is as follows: DSGVTQTPKHLITATGQRVTLRCSPRSGDLSVYWYQQSLDQGLQFLIQYYNGEERAKGNILERFSAQQFPDLHSELNLSSLELGDSALYFCASSVGLDSYGYTFGSGTRLTVV.

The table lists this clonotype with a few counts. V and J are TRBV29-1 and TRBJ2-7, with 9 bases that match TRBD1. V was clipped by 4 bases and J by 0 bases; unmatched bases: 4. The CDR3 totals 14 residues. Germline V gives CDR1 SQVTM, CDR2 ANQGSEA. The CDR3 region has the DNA TGCAGCGTTGCCGGACAGGGGAGCTCCTACGAGCAGTACTTC. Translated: CSVAGQGSSYEQYF.

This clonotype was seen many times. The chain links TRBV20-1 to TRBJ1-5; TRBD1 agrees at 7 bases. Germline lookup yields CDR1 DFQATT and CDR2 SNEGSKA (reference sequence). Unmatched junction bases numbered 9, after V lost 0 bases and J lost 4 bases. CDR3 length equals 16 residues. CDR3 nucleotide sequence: TGCAGTGCTAGAGATGGAGGGGGCTGGGCTAATCAGCCCCAGCATTTT. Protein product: CSARDGGGWANQPQHF.

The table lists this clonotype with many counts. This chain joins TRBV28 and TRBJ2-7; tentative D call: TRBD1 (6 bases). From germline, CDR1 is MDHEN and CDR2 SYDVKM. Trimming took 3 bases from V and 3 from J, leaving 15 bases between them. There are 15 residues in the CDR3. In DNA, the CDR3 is TGTGCCAGCAGTTTCTTAGCAGGGGAAAGCTACGAGCAGTACTTC. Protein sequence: CASSFLAGESYEQYF.

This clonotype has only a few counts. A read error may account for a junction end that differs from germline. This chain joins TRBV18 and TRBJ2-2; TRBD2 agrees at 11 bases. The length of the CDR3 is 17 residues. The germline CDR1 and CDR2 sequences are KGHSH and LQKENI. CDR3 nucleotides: TGTGCCAGCTCACCACCGGGACTAGCGGAGAACACCGGGGAGCTGTTGTTT. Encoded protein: CASSPPGLAENTGELLF.

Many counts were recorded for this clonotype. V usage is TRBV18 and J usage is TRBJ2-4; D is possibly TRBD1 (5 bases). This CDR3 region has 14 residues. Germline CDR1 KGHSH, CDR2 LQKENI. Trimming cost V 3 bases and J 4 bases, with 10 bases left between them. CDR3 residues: CASSPAGQKNIQYF. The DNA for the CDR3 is TGTGCCAGCTCACCCGCAGGGCAGAAAAACATTCAGTACTTC.

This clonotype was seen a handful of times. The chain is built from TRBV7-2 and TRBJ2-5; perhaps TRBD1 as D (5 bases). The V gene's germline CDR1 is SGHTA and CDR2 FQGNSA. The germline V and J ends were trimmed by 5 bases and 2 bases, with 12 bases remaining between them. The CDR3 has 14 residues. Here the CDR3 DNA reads TGTGCCAGCAGCGATAGGGGTGTTCAAGAGACCCAGTACTTC. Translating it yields CASSDRGVQETQYF.